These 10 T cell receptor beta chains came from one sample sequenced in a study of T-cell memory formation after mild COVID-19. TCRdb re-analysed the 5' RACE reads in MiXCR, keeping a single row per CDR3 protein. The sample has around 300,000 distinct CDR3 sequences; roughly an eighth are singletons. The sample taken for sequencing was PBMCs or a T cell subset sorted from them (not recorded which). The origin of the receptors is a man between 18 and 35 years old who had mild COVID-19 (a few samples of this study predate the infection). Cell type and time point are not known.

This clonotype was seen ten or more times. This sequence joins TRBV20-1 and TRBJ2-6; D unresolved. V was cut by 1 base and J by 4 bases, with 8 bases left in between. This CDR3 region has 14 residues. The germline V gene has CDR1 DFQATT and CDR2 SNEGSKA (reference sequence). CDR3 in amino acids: CSARVVAGANVLTF. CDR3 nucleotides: TGCAGTGCTAGAGTAGTCGCAGGGGCCAACGTCCTGACTTTC.

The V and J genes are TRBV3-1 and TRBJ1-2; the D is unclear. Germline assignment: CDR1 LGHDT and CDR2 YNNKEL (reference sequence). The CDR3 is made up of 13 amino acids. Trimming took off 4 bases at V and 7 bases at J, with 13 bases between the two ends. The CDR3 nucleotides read TGTGCCAGCAGCCTCTCGGACCTCTCTGGCTACACCTTC. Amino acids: CASSLSDLSGYTF. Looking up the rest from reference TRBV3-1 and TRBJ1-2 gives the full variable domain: DTAVSQTPKYLVTQMGNDKSIKCEQNLGHDTMYWYKQDSKKFLKIMFSYNNKELIINETVPNRFSPKSPDKAHLNLHINSLELGDSAVYFCASSLSDLSGYTFGSGTRLTVV.

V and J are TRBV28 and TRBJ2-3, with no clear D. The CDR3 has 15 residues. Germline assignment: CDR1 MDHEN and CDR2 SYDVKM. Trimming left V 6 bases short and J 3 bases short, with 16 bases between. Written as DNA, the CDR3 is TGTGCCAGCAGGGACCGGGCCCCACAGACAGATACGCAGTATTTT. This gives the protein CASRDRAPQTDTQYF. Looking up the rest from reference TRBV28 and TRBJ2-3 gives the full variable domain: DVKVTQSSRYLVKRTGEKVFLECVQDMDHENMFWYRQDPGLGLRLIYFSYDVKMKEKGDIPEGYSVSREKKERFSLILESASTNQTSMYLCASRDRAPQTDTQYFGPGTRLTVL.

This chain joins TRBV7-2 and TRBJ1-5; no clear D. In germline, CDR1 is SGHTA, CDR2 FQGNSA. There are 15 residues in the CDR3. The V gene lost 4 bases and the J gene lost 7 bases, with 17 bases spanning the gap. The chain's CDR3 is CASSYLGASQQPQHF. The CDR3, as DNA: TGTGCCAGCAGCTACCTAGGCGCAAGCCAGCAGCCCCAGCATTTT. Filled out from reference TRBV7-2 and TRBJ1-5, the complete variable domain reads GAGVSQSPSNKVTEKGKDVELRCDPISGHTALYWYRQSLGQGLEFLIYFQGNSAPDKSGLPSDRFSAERTGGSVSTLTIQRTQQEDSAVYLCASSYLGASQQPQHFGDGTRLSIL.

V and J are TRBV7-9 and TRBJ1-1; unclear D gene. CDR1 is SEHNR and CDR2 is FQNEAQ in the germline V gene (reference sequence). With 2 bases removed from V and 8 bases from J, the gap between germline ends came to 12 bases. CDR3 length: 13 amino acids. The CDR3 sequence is CASSLKSETEAFF. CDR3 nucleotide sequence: TGTGCCAGCAGCTTAAAATCCGAGACAGAAGCTTTCTTT.

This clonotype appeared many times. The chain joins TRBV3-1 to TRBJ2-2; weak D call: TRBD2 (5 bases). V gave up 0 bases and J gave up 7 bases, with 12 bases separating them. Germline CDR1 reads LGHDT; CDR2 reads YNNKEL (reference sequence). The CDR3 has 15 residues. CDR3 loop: CASSQEGGGLGELFF. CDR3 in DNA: TGTGCCAGCAGCCAAGAGGGCGGCGGGCTCGGGGAGCTGTTTTTT.

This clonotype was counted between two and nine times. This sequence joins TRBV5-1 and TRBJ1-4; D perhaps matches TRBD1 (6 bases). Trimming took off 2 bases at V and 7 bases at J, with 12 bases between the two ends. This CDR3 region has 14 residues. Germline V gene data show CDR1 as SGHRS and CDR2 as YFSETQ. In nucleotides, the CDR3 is TGCGCCAGCAGCTTACAGGGATGGGGTGAAAAACTGTTTTTT. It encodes CASSLQGWGEKLFF.

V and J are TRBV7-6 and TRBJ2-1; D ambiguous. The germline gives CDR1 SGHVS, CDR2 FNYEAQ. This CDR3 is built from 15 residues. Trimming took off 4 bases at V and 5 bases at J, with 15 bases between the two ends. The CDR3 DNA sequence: TGTGCCAGCAGCTCTGGGATTGGCACAGACAATGAGCAGTTCTTC. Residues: CASSSGIGTDNEQFF.

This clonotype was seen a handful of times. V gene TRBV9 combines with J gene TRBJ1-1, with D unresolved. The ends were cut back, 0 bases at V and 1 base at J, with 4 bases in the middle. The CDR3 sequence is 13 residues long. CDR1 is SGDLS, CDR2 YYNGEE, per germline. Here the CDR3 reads CASSVAANTEAFF. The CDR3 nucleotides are TGTGCCAGCAGCGTAGCCGCGAACACTGAAGCTTTCTTT. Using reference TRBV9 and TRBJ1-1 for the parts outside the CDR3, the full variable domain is DSGVTQTPKHLITATGQRVTLRCSPRSGDLSVYWYQQSLDQGLQFLIQYYNGEERAKGNILERFSAQQFPDLHSELNLSSLELGDSALYFCASSVAANTEAFFGQGTRLTVV.

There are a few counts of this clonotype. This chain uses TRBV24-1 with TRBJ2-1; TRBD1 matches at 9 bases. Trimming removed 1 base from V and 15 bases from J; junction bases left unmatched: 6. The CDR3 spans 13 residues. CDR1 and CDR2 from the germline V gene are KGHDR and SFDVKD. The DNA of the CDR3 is TGTGCCACCAGTGATTTAGGGGGACAGGGTCGGTTCTTC. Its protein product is CATSDLGGQGRFF.